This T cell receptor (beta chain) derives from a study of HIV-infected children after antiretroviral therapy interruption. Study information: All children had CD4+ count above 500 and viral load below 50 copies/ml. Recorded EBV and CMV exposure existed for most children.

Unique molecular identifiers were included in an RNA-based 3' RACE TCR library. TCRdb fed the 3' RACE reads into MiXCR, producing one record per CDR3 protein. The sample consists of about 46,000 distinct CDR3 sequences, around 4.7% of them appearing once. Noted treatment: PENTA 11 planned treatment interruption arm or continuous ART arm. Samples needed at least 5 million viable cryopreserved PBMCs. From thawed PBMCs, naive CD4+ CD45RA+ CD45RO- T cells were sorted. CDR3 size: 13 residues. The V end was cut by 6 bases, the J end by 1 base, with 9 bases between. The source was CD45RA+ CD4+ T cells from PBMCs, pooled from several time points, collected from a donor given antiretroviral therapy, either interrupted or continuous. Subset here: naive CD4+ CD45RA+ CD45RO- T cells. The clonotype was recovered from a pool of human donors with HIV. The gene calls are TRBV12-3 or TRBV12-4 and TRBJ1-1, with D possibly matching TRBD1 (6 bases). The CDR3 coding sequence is TGTGCCAGCAGGGAACAGGGGAACACTGAAGCTTTCTTT. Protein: CASREQGNTEAFF.